This TCR beta chain was captured in a study of cytomegalovirus exposure and HLA in healthy donors. Despite likely unrecorded immune exposures, the donors were nominally healthy at the time of sampling. This CDR3 contains 13 residues. V was cut by 7 bases and J by 8 bases, with 17 bases left in between. Germline-derived CDR1 and CDR2 are SGHVS and FNYEAQ. Both 60 Vbeta primers and 13 Jbeta primers went into the PCR. The assay was immunoSEQ multiplex PCR, and TCRdb's table has in-frame clones only and misses some. This sample's clone table lists around 150,000 clones. Study results and caveats: According to a later analysis, most TCR beta chains associated with CMV appeared HLA-restricted. The listing of 150 to 200 TCR beta chains classed them as cytomegalovirus-associated. Some V segments, TRBV6-2 and TRBV6-3 among them, were indistinguishable and were therefore excluded.

Details on this clone: Its specificity is not known.

The sequence was collected from a woman between 55 and 75 years old in good health and CMV-seronegative. Sequences were obtained from PBMCs. The chain joins TRBV7-6 to TRBJ1-1; the D gene is possibly TRBD1 (6 bases). The CDR3 bases are TGTGCCAGCACTTACCCGAGGGGGACGGAAGCTTTCTTT. Its translation: CASTYPRGTEAFF. The variable domain in full, completed from reference TRBV7-6 and TRBJ1-1, reads GAGVSQSPRYKVTKRGQDVALRCDPISGHVSLYWYRQALGQGPEFLTYFNYEAQQDKSGLPNDRFSAERPEGSISTLTIQRTEQRDSAMYRCASTYPRGTEAFFGQGTRLTVV.